This record concerns one TCR beta chain sequence. As yet, its antigen is unknown. This entry is derived from a study of cytomegalovirus exposure and HLA in healthy donors. Points from the study as a whole: Per published reports, the classifier diagnosed cytomegalovirus status with high specificity and sensitivity. Subsequent analysis of the approximately 110 validation repertoires found a tendency for first-cohort TCR clusters to co-occur. Overall, about 160 TCR beta chains were annotated as cytomegalovirus-associated.

Repertoires were generated with immunoSEQ multiplex PCR, while TCRdb's copy carries only in-frame clones and drops some. The sample includes about 360,000 clones, 86% of them seen just once. The donors were part of the validation cohort of around 110 subjects. That cohort was separate from the first cohort, which comprised 550 to 750 subjects. The length of the CDR3 is 16 residues. Germline values: CDR1 MNHEY, CDR2 SVGAGI. V was clipped by 2 bases and J by 4 bases; unmatched bases: 8. The chain recombines TRBV6-5 with TRBJ1-2, with TRBD1 matching 9 bases. The sample comprised PBMCs. The receptor was derived from a woman under 30 in good health and CMV-seronegative. CDR3 sequence reads: CASSYDGTGLSYGYTF. The CDR3 bases are TGTGCCAGCAGTTACGACGGGACAGGGCTAAGCTATGGCTACACCTTC.